The next 19 T cell receptor beta chains were all read from a single sample in a study of glioma-infiltrating T cells. Amplification of TCR alpha and beta CDR3 regions from RNA used iRepertoire nested multiplex PCR. TCRdb used MiXCR to reprocess the multiplex PCR reads, holding one entry per CDR3 protein. The sample shows approximately 190,000 distinct CDR3 sequences, roughly 32% of them seen only once. The sequenced sample consisted of glioma tissue, nonneoplastic brain tissue, or PBMCs (not recorded which). These receptors all stem from a human donor with low-grade glioma or glioblastoma, undergoing nonglioma brain surgery, or in good health (not recorded which).

This clonotype was counted ten times or more. The chain joins TRBV20-1 to TRBJ1-5; D is uncertain. This CDR3 spans 13 amino acids. Per germline, CDR1 DFQATT and CDR2 SNEGSKA (reference sequence). The V end was cut by 3 bases, the J end by 1 base, with 7 bases between. The DNA of the CDR3 is TGCAGTGCTAGCCCAGGAAGCAATCAGCCCCAGCATTTT. It encodes CSASPGSNQPQHF.

About this clonotype: This may come from a read error, since a much larger clone is one base off. The gene calls are TRBV6-6 and TRBJ2-6; 11 bases match TRBD2. V shed 7 bases and J 1 base; nucleotides not matched to a gene: 18. The CDR3 length is 21 residues. Looked up from germline, CDR1 is MNHNY and CDR2 is SVGAGI (reference sequence). The CDR3 coding sequence is TGTGCCAGCACCCGCGGGGTCCGACTAGCGGGATCGAGATCTGGGGCCAACGTCCTGACTTTC. This encodes CASTRGVRLAGSRSGANVLTF.

This clonotype was counted ten times or more. The chain recombines TRBV20-1 with TRBJ1-1; D not resolved. V was trimmed by 6 bases and J by 0 bases, leaving 14 bases between them. From germline, CDR1 is DFQATT and CDR2 SNEGSKA (reference sequence). CDR3 length: 14 amino acids. The CDR3: CSASVGELNTEAFF. The CDR3 DNA sequence: TGCAGTGCCTCAGTTGGGGAGTTGAACACTGAAGCTTTCTTT.

This clonotype was detected many times. CDR3 DNA: TGTGCCAGCAGCTTACAGGGCACGCAGTATTTT. Translating it yields CASSLQGTQYF. The chain carries TRBV11-2 and TRBJ2-3; TRBD1 is a possible D gene (5 bases). V lost 2 bases, J lost 9 bases, and 6 bases lay in between. CDR3 size: 11 residues. Germline values: CDR1 SGHAT, CDR2 FQNNGV.

The chain has TRBV29-1 and TRBJ1-5, with 9 bases fitting TRBD1. This CDR3 is 16 amino acids long. V lost 2 bases, J lost 1 base, and 6 bases stayed unmatched. Germline V gives CDR1 SQVTM, CDR2 ANQGSEA. The CDR3 spells CSVETGGRESNQPQHF. DNA of the CDR3: TGCAGCGTTGAAACAGGGGGCAGGGAAAGCAATCAGCCCCAGCATTTT.

The sample holds many counts of this clonotype. The genes are TRBV10-3 and TRBJ2-3; 9 nucleotides match TRBD2. With 2 bases clipped from V and 4 bases from J, the junction kept 4 bases outside the gene matches. Germline lookup yields CDR1 ENHRY and CDR2 SYGVKD. The CDR3 is 15 residues long. The DNA for the CDR3 is TGTGCCATCAGTGAGAAGGGACTAGCAGCAGATACGCAGTATTTT. As protein: CAISEKGLAADTQYF.

This clonotype was detected many times. V usage is TRBV2 and J usage is TRBJ2-5, with a tentative D call TRBD2 (6 bases). V lost 8 bases, J lost 2 bases, and 18 bases lay in between. The CDR3 has 15 residues. The germline V gene has CDR1 SNHLY and CDR2 FYNNEI. The CDR3 protein is CASDTSPPRQETQYF. CDR3 in DNA: TGTGCCAGCGATACTAGCCCCCCCAGGCAAGAGACCCAGTACTTC. The full variable domain, rest sourced from reference TRBV2 and TRBJ2-5, is EPEVTQTPSHQVTQMGQEVILRCVPISNHLYFYWYRQILGQKVEFLVSFYNNEISEKSEIFDDQFSVERPDGSNFTLKIRSTKLEDSAMYFCASDTSPPRQETQYFGPGTRLLVL.

This clonotype has a handful of counts. One end of the junction fails to match germline, which may point to a read error. V gene TRBV10-3 combines with J gene TRBJ1-2, with TRBD1 identical over 7 bases. The germline V gene encodes CDR1 ENHRY and CDR2 SYGVKD. This CDR3 comprises 15 residues. This chain's CDR3 is CAISEEAGGNYGDTF. The CDR3 DNA reads as TGTGCCATCAGTGAGGAGGCAGGGGGGAACTATGGCGACACCTTC.

The chain is built from TRBV5-5 and TRBJ2-5; 7 positions match TRBD2. V gave up 4 bases and J gave up 1 base; unmatched junction bases: 10. CDR3 size: 16 residues. Germline V lookup: CDR1 SGHKS, CDR2 YYEKEE (reference sequence). CDR3 residues: CASSHRPAGSQETQYF. In DNA form, the CDR3 reads TGTGCCAGCAGCCATCGACCAGCGGGAAGCCAAGAGACCCAGTACTTC.

At least ten counts were recorded for this clonotype. The chain employs TRBV27 and TRBJ2-2; the match to TRBD2 covers 8 bases. Germline CDR1 MNHEY, CDR2 SMNVEV (reference sequence). Losses at the gene ends were 2 bases for V and 6 bases for J; bases not matched to a gene: 5. This CDR3 comprises 15 residues. The CDR3 here is CASSLRGLVSGELFF. The CDR3 nucleotides are TGTGCCAGCAGTTTAAGGGGACTAGTCTCCGGGGAGCTGTTTTTT.

The J gene is TRBJ2-3, the V gene TRBV6-2 or TRBV6-3; TRBD2 aligns across 8 bases. V trimming: 4 bases; J trimming: 0 bases; junction bases outside the gene matches: 6. The CDR3 length is 16 residues. The germline gives CDR1 MNHEY, CDR2 SVGEGT. The CDR3 here is CASSWRGTRSTDTQYF. CDR3 DNA: TGTGCCAGCAGTTGGAGGGGGACTAGAAGCACAGATACGCAGTATTTT.

This clonotype has at least ten counts. The chain has TRBV7-9 and TRBJ2-7; 10 nucleotides agree with TRBD2. Trimming removed 5 bases from V and 7 bases from J; junction bases left unmatched: 17. This CDR3 has 17 amino acids. Per the germline V gene, CDR1 is SEHNR and CDR2 is FQNEAQ (reference sequence). CDR3 protein: CASSPLLSSGRAGEQYF. CDR3 in DNA: TGTGCCAGCAGCCCCCTCCTCTCTAGCGGGAGAGCCGGGGAGCAGTACTTC.

The rearrangement uses TRBV28 and TRBJ1-5; D gene uncertain. Between the trimmed V and J ends, which lost 5 bases and 7 bases, there was a span of 21 bases. CDR1 and CDR2 (germline): MDHEN, SYDVKM. CDR3 length: 16 residues. The CDR3 nucleotides read TGTGCCAGCAGTCCGCCCCAGGCGAGTACTCGACAGCCCCAGCATTTT. Residues: CASSPPQASTRQPQHF.

About this clonotype itself: Given a much more abundant clone one base away, this may be a read error. The chain carries TRBV29-1 and TRBJ2-1; no reliable D call. CDR3 length: 15 residues. Trimming shortened V by 6 bases and J by 0 bases, and 15 bases separated the two germline ends. CDR1 and CDR2 (germline): SQVTM, ANQGSEA. The CDR3: CSVPAGSSSYNEQFF. CDR3 sequence (DNA): TGCAGCGTACCGGCAGGCTCGAGCTCCTACAATGAGCAGTTCTTC.

Points on this clonotype: A much larger clone lies a single base off, so this may be a read error. CDR3 sequence (DNA): TGTACCATCAGTGGGGACAGTCCTTACTCTGGAAACACCATATATTTT. Translation gives CTISGDSPYSGNTIYF. The rearrangement links TRBV10-3 to TRBJ1-3; TRBD1 matches at 7 bases. Germline V gene data show CDR1 as ENHRY and CDR2 as SYGVKD. The CDR3 is 16 residues long.

The table lists this clonotype with many counts. Written as DNA, the CDR3 is TGTGCCAGCAAACCTAGCGGCCTAGAGACCCAGTACTTC. This encodes CASKPSGLETQYF. This chain links TRBV6-1 with TRBJ2-5; 7 bases align to TRBD2. V dropped 7 bases and J dropped 4; count of bases not matched to a gene: 6. Germline V gene lookup returns CDR1 MNHNS and CDR2 SASEGT. The CDR3 loop spans 13 amino acids.

This clonotype was counted at least ten times. The chain uses TRBV6-1 and TRBJ1-2, with D maybe TRBD1 (6 bases). V lost 5 bases, J lost 8 bases, and 18 bases lay in between. CDR3 length equals 14 residues. Germline V CDR1 and CDR2: MNHNS, SASEGT. The CDR3 DNA is TGTGCCAGCAGTCCCCCCCGGGGGGGCAGCGGCTACACCTTC. Its translation: CASSPPRGGSGYTF.

The rearrangement uses TRBV6-1 and TRBJ2-4; 9 bases align to TRBD2. Germline V gene data show CDR1 as MNHNS and CDR2 as SASEGT. The junction had 8 bases not matched to a gene; V was cut back by 6 bases and J by 5 bases. The CDR3 totals 15 residues. CDR3 nucleotides: TGTGCCAGCAGGGGTAGCGGGAGTTTGGAAAACATTCAGTACTTC. Its translation: CASRGSGSLENIQYF.

At least ten counts were recorded for this clonotype. The chain has TRBV6-1 and TRBJ2-3, with D possibly TRBD2 on 5 matching bases. Trimming left V 6 bases short and J 8 bases short, with 12 bases between. Germline CDR1 is MNHNS and CDR2 is SASEGT. This CDR3 comprises 12 residues. The chain's CDR3 is CASRDLAGTQYF. As DNA, the CDR3 is TGTGCCAGCAGGGACCTGGCGGGTACGCAGTATTTT.